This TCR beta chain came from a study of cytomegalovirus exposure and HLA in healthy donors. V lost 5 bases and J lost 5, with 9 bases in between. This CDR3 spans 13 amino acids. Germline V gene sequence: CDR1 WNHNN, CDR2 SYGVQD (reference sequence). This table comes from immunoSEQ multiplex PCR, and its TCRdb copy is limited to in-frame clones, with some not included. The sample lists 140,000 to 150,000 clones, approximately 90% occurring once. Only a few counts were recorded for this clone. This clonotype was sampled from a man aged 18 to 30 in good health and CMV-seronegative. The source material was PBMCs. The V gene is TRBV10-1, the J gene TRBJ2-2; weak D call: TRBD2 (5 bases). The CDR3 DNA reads TGCGCCAGCAGTTACCCGGGAACCGGGGAGCTGTTTTTT. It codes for CASSYPGTGELFF.